This T cell receptor (beta chain) is drawn from a study of T cell changes during pregnancy in multiple sclerosis. The CDR3 contains 12 residues. V dropped 4 bases and J dropped 9 bases, with 7 bases sitting between them. Germline assignment: CDR1 MGHDK and CDR2 SYGVNS. Assay: immunoSEQ multiplex PCR; the TCRdb copy retains only in-frame clones and omits some. Here the sample spans some 60,000 clones, approximately 91% being singletons. The V and J genes are TRBV25-1 and TRBJ1-6; D remains unclear. This TCR was sampled from a female donor with multiple sclerosis, enrolled in a pregnancy study. The sample in question was peripheral blood, obtained in the second trimester of pregnancy. The CDR3 here is CASSAGLSPLHF. CDR3 in DNA: TGTGCCAGCAGTGCTGGGCTTTCACCCCTCCACTTT.